The 15 T cell receptor beta chains below all came from one sample that was sequenced in a study of T cell responses to AZD1222 COVID-19 vaccine. Assay used: immunoSEQ multiplex PCR; TCRdb lists only in-frame clones, some missing. There are 130,000 to 150,000 clones in the sample; roughly nine tenths occur only once, and approximately 3.6% lies in the top ten. Specimen: peripheral blood, collected on day 0 of AZD1222 vaccination. The receptors here all came from an adult in good health.

This CDR3 reads CASGRSSYEQYF. The CDR3 coding sequence is TGTGCCAGCGGGAGGAGCTCCTACGAGCAGTACTTC. The chain employs TRBV11-2 and TRBJ2-7, with D possibly matching TRBD2 (6 bases). V shed 8 bases and J shed 0 bases, with 8 bases lying between them. The V gene's germline CDR1 is SGHAT and CDR2 FQNNGV. This CDR3 has 12 residues.

This clone is a singleton in its sample. This chain joins TRBV7-2 and TRBJ1-5; D might be TRBD1 (6 bases). Trimming removed 3 bases at V and 1 base at J, with 16 bases between. Germline V gene lookup returns CDR1 SGHTA and CDR2 FQGNSA. This CDR3 is 17 amino acids long. CDR3 DNA: TGTGCCAGCAGCTTTGGGGGGGCCGGTGGCAGCAATCAGCCCCAGCATTTT. Its translation: CASSFGGAGGSNQPQHF.

The chain joins TRBV30 to TRBJ1-2; the D gene is possibly TRBD1 (5 bases). Per the germline V gene, CDR1 is GTSNPN and CDR2 is SVGIG (reference sequence). Trimming took off 7 bases at V and 7 bases at J, with 13 bases between the two ends. The CDR3 consists of 11 residues. The CDR3 sequence is CAYYHGGGYTF. In nucleotides, the CDR3 is TGTGCCTACTACCACGGGGGTGGCTACACCTTC. Drawing the rest from reference TRBV30 and TRBJ1-2, the complete variable domain is SQTIHQWPATLVQPVGSPLSLECTVEGTSNPNLYWYRQAAGRGLQLLFYSVGIGQISSEVPQNLSASRPQDRQFILSSKKLLLSDSGFYLCAYYHGGGYTFGSGTRLTVV.

CDR3 sequence: CASSYGQGPEAFF. The CDR3 coding sequence is TGTGCCAGCAGTTACGGACAGGGGCCTGAAGCTTTCTTT. The rearrangement links TRBV6-5 to TRBJ1-1; 9 bases agree with TRBD1. The germline CDR1 and CDR2 sequences are MNHEY and SVGAGI. The CDR3 spans 13 residues. Losses at the gene ends were 2 bases for V and 6 bases for J; bases not matched to a gene: 1.

V usage is TRBV6-5 and J usage is TRBJ1-3; 9 positions agree with TRBD1. The CDR3 totals 13 residues. J lost 3 bases, V lost 11 bases, and 5 bases had no gene match. Germline values: CDR1 MNHEY, CDR2 SVGAGI. CDR3 in DNA: TGTGCCTCCGGGACAGGGTTTGGAAACACCATATATTTT. It is translated as CASGTGFGNTIYF.

Only one count was recorded for this clone. This chain uses TRBV3-1 (or the pseudogene TRBV3-2) with TRBJ2-5, with D unresolved. The CDR3 totals 17 residues. The V and J ends lost 3 bases and 1 base respectively, with 18 bases between them. CDR1 and CDR2 (germline): LGHDT, YNNKEL (reference sequence). The CDR3 reads CASSQVTLPAPQETQYF. Here the CDR3 DNA reads TGTGCCAGCAGCCAGGTGACTTTGCCCGCACCCCAAGAGACCCAGTACTTC.

This chain links TRBV30 with TRBJ2-3; no definite D call. CDR1 is GTSNPN and CDR2 is SVGIG in the germline V gene (reference sequence). The CDR3 spans 13 residues. V lost 0 bases and J 4 bases, leaving 8 bases between the germline ends. CDR3 amino acids: CAWSVRYPDTQYF. The DNA of the CDR3 is TGTGCCTGGAGTGTACGATATCCAGATACGCAGTATTTT. Full variable domain (rest looked up from reference TRBV30 and TRBJ2-3): SQTIHQWPATLVQPVGSPLSLECTVEGTSNPNLYWYRQAAGRGLQLLFYSVGIGQISSEVPQNLSASRPQDRQFILSSKKLLLSDSGFYLCAWSVRYPDTQYFGPGTRLTVL.

V usage is TRBV7-3 and J usage is TRBJ2-7; no definite D call. This CDR3 region has 13 residues. In germline, CDR1 is SGHTA, CDR2 FQGTGA. Trimming pared 0 bases from V and 5 bases from J, leaving 8 bases between. Here the CDR3 reads CASSLTPAHEQYF. The CDR3 DNA sequence: TGTGCCAGCAGCTTAACCCCCGCCCACGAGCAGTACTTC. The variable domain in full, completed from reference TRBV7-3 and TRBJ2-7, reads GAGVSQTPSNKVTEKGKYVELRCDPISGHTALYWYRQSLGQGPEFLIYFQGTGAADDSGLPNDRFFAVRPEGSVSTLKIQRTERGDSAVYLCASSLTPAHEQYFGPGTRLTVT.

The V gene is TRBV30, the J gene TRBJ1-6; D is unresolved. Germline assignment: CDR1 GTSNPN and CDR2 SVGIG (reference sequence). The CDR3 length is 17 residues. Trimming stripped 2 bases from V and 1 base from J, with 15 bases between. This CDR3 is CAWSPSMGPSYNSPLHF. In DNA, the CDR3 is TGTGCCTGGAGTCCCTCGATGGGCCCATCCTATAATTCACCCCTCCACTTT.

The chain uses TRBV6-4 and TRBJ1-2; D not certain. The V gene lost 2 bases and the J gene lost 6 bases, with 16 bases spanning the gap. The CDR3 contains 15 residues. Germline values: CDR1 MRHNA, CDR2 SNTAGT. CDR3 amino acids: CASSDVGKGNHGYTF. The CDR3 coding sequence is TGTGCCAGCAGTGACGTGGGGAAAGGCAATCATGGCTACACCTTC.

This rearrangement joins TRBV5-1 to TRBJ1-4, with D possibly being TRBD1 (6 bases). The germline V gene has CDR1 SGHRS and CDR2 YFSETQ. The CDR3 is 15 residues long. Trimming pared 4 bases from V and 8 bases from J, leaving 18 bases between. CDR3 bases: TGCGCCAGCAGCCCCCAAACAGGGAGTAGCGAAAAACTGTTTTTT. Translated: CASSPQTGSSEKLFF.

The rearrangement links TRBV7-2 to TRBJ1-2, with TRBD1 matching 9 bases. CDR1 is SGHTA, CDR2 FQGNSA, per germline. The ends lost 3 bases at V and 8 bases at J; junction bases unmatched: 7. The CDR3 sequence is 14 residues long. CDR3 sequence reads: CASSLDRGIKGYTF. CDR3 nucleotides: TGTGCCAGCAGCTTGGACAGGGGAATTAAAGGCTACACCTTC. Full variable domain (remainder filled in from reference TRBV7-2 and TRBJ1-2): GAGVSQSPSNKVTEKGKDVELRCDPISGHTALYWYRQSLGQGLEFLIYFQGNSAPDKSGLPSDRFSAERTGGSVSTLTIQRTQQEDSAVYLCASSLDRGIKGYTFGSGTRLTVV.

The V call is TRBV30, the J call TRBJ1-1; D not certain. This CDR3 has 12 amino acids. Trimming removed 1 base from V and 10 bases from J, with 13 bases in between. Germline V lookup: CDR1 GTSNPN, CDR2 SVGIG (reference sequence). Here the CDR3 DNA reads TGTGCCTGGAGTGATACCTTGGATGGAGCTTTCTTT. Translation gives CAWSDTLDGAFF.

The chain uses TRBV11-2 and TRBJ2-1; D remains unclear. Trimming cost V 4 bases and J 2 bases, with 21 bases left between them. Germline lookup yields CDR1 SGHAT and CDR2 FQNNGV. CDR3 size: 18 residues. Written as DNA, the CDR3 is TGTGCCAGCAGCTCCCCCTTCTCCAGAGCAAGTACCTACAATGAGCAGTTCTTC. Its protein product is CASSSPFSRASTYNEQFF.

CDR3 sequence: CASRQGASYGYTF. DNA of the CDR3: TGTGCCAGTCGACAGGGGGCGTCCTATGGCTACACCTTC. V and J are TRBV19 and TRBJ1-2, with TRBD1 matching over 10 bases. The CDR3 runs 13 residues. Germline CDR1 reads LNHDA; CDR2 reads SQIVND (reference sequence). J gave up 4 bases and V 8 bases, and 4 bases lay outside the gene matches.